What follows is one T cell receptor beta chain and its context. Trimming pared 5 bases from V and 11 bases from J, leaving 13 bases between. This CDR3 contains 13 residues. Germline-derived CDR1 and CDR2 are MNHEY and SVGAGI. The data stem from a study of blood T cell repertoires in COVID-19. Clones were read by immunoSEQ multiplex PCR, and TCRdb kept only the in-frame ones, dropping some. The sample carries approximately 170,000 clones, 89% recorded once. The V and J genes are TRBV6-5 and TRBJ1-6; perhaps TRBD1 as D (6 bases). What was sequenced was peripheral blood. The sequence derives from a man between 18 and 35 years old who had recovered from COVID-19. This CDR3 reads CASSQGLSAPLHF. The CDR3, as DNA: TGTGCCAGCAGTCAGGGGCTTTCGGCACCCCTCCACTTT.